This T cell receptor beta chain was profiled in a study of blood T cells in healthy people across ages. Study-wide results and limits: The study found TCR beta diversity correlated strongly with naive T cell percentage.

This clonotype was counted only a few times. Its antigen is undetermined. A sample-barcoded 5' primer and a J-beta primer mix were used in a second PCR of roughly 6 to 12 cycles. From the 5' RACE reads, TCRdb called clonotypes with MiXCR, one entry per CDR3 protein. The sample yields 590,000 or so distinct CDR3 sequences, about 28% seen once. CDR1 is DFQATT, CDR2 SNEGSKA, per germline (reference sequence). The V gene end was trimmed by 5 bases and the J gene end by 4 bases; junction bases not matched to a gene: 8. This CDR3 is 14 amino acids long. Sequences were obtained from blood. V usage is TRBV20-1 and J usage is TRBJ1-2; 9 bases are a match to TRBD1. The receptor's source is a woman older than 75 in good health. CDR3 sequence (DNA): TGCAGTGCTCTCCGGGACAGGGTTGGCTATGGCTACACCTTC. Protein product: CSALRDRVGYGYTF.